This TCR beta chain was obtained from a study of T cells after yellow fever vaccination. This clonotype appeared many times. Germline V gene sequence: CDR1 SGHRS, CDR2 YFSETQ. This CDR3 is built from 16 residues. V was pared by 4 bases and J by 1 base, with 9 bases of the junction left unmatched. MiXCR was run by TCRdb on the 5' RACE reads, yielding one entry per CDR3 protein. Among fewer than 400,000 distinct CDR3 sequences listed, around 11% were seen once. Sequenced here: CD4+ T cells sorted from PBMCs, sampled 45 days after the yellow fever booster vaccination. This clonotype was obtained from a man between 18 and 35 years old who received the YFV17D yellow fever vaccine. The chain is built from TRBV5-1 and TRBJ1-1; 8 nucleotides line up with TRBD1. The CDR3 region has the DNA TGCGCCAGCAGCCCCGGACAGGGAAATGAGAACACTGAAGCTTTCTTT. Translation gives CASSPGQGNENTEAFF.